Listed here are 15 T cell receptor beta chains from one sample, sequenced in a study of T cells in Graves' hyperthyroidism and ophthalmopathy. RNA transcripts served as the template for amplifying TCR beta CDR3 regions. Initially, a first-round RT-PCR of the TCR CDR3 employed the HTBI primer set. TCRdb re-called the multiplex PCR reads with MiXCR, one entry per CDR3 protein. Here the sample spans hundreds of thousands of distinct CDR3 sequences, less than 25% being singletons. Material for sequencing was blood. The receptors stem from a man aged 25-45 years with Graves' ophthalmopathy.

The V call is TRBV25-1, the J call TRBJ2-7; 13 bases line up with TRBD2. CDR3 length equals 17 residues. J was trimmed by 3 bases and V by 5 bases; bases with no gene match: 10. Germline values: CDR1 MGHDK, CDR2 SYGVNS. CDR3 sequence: CASSSPGTSGTGYEQYF. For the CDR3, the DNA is TGTGCCAGCAGTTCCCCCGGGACTAGCGGGACGGGCTACGAGCAGTACTTC.

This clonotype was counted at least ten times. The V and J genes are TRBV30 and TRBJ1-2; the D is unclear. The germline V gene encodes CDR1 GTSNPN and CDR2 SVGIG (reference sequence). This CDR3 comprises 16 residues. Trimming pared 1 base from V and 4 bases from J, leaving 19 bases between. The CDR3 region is CAWSGLIPTVGYGYTF. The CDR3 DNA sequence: TGTGCCTGGAGTGGCCTCATTCCGACGGTCGGCTATGGCTACACCTTC.

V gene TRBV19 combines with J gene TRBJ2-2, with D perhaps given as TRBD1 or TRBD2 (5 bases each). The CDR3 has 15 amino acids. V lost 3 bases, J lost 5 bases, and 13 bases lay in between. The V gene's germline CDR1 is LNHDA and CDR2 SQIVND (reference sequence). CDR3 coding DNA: TGTGCCAGTAGTATGCGAGGGGCTGGAACCGGGGAGCTGTTTTTT. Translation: CASSMRGAGTGELFF.

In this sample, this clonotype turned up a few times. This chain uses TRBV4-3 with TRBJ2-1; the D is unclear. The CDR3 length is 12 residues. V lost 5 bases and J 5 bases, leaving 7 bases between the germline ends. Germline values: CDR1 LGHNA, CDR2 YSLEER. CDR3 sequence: CASSGWDNEQFF. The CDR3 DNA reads TGCGCCAGCAGCGGATGGGACAATGAGCAGTTCTTC.

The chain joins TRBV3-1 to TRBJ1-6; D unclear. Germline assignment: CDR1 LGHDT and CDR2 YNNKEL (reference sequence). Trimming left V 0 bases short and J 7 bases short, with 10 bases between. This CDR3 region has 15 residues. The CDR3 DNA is TGTGCCAGCAGCCAAGAGGCGGTCAAGAATTCACCCCTCCACTTT. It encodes CASSQEAVKNSPLHF.

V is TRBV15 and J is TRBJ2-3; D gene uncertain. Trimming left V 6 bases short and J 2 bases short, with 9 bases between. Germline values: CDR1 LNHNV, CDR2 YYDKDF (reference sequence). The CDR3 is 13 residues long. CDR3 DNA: TGTGCCACCAGAGGCCGTTACACAGATACGCAGTATTTT. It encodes CATRGRYTDTQYF.

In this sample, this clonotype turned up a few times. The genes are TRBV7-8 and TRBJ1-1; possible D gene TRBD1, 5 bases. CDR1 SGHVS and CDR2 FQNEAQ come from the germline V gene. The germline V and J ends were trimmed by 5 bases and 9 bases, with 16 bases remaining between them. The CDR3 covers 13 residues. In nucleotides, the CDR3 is TGTGCCAGCAGCATCCCGACAGAGGGGAAAGCTTTCTTT. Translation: CASSIPTEGKAFF.

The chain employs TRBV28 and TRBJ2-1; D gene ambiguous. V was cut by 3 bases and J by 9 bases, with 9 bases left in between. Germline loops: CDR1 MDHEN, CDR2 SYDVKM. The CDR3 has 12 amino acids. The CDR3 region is CASSFSGREQFF. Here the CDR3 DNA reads TGTGCCAGCAGTTTTTCCGGGCGTGAGCAGTTCTTC.

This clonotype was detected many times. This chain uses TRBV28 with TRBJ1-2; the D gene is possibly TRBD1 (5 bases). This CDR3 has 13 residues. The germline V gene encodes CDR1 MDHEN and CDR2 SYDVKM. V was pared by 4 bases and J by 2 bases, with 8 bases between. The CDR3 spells CASSSGDNYGYTF. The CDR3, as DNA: TGTGCCAGCAGTTCGGGGGACAACTATGGCTACACCTTC.

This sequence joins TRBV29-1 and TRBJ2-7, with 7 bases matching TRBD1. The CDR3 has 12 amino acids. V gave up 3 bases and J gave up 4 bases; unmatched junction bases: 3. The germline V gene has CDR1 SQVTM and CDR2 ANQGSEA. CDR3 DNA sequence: TGCAGCGTTGATGTGGGACAGTACGAGCAGTACTTC. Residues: CSVDVGQYEQYF.

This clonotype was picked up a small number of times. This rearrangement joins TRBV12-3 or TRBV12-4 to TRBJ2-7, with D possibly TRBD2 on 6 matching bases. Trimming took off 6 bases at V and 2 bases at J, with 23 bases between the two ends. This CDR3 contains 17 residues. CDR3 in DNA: TGTGCCAGCAGCCTGGTAGTTTCGAGCGGGTACCCCTACGAGCAGTACTTC. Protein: CASSLVVSSGYPYEQYF.

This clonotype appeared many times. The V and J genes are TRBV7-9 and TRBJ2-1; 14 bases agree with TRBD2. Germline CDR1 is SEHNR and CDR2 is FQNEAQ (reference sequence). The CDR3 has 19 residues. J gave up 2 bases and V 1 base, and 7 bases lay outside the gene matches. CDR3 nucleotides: TGTGCCAGCAGCTTAGGTGGGACTAGCGGGAGAGGGGCCTACAATGAGCAGTTCTTC. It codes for CASSLGGTSGRGAYNEQFF. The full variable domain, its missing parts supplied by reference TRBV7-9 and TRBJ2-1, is DTGVSQNPRHKITKRGQNVTFRCDPISEHNRLYWYRQTLGQGPEFLTYFQNEAQLEKSRLLSDRFSAERPKGSFSTLEIQRTEQGDSAMYLCASSLGGTSGRGAYNEQFFGPGTRLTVL.

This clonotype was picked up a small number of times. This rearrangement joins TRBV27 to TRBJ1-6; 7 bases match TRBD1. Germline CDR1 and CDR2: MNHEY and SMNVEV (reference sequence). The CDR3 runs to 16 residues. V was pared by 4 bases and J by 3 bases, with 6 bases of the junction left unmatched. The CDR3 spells CASSSSRGIYNSPLHF. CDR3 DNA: TGTGCCAGCAGTTCCTCCAGGGGGATCTATAATTCACCCCTCCACTTT.

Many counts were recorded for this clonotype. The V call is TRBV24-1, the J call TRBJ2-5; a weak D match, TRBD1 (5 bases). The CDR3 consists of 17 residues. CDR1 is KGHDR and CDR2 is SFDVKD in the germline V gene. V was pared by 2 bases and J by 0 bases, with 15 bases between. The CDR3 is CATSDSRMGLYQETQYF. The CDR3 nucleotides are TGTGCCACCAGTGATTCTCGTATGGGGCTGTACCAAGAGACCCAGTACTTC.

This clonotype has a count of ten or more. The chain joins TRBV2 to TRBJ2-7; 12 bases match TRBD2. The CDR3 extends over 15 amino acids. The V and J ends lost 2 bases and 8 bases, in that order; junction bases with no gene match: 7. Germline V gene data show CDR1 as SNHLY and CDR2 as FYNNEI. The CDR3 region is CASSERRLAGDQQYF. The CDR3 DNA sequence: TGTGCCAGCAGTGAAAGGAGACTAGCGGGAGATCAGCAGTACTTC. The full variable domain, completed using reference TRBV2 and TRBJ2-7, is EPEVTQTPSHQVTQMGQEVILRCVPISNHLYFYWYRQILGQKVEFLVSFYNNEISEKSEIFDDQFSVERPDGSNFTLKIRSTKLEDSAMYFCASSERRLAGDQQYFGPGTRLTVT.